Below are 10 T cell receptor beta chains sequenced from a single sample in a study of graft-versus-host responses after intestinal transplantation. These receptors have no known antigen. Only in-frame clones appear in the TCRdb table, and some are missing; sequencing was by immunoSEQ multiplex PCR. The sample lists some 62,000 clones, over 90% occurring once. The specimen comprised unstimulated CD8+ T cells sorted from spleen or lymph node cells, sampled before transplant. These receptors were obtained from a human donor who was the organ donor for an intestinal transplant.

This chain joins TRBV6-1 and TRBJ1-3; 7 bases agree with TRBD1. The J segment lost 0 bases and the V segment lost 5 bases, leaving 4 bases of the junction unmatched. The CDR3 sequence is 15 residues long. From germline, CDR1 is MNHNS and CDR2 SASEGT. CDR3 bases: TGTGCCAGCAGTTGGACAGGAGACTCTGGAAACACCATATATTTT. Translated: CASSWTGDSGNTIYF.

This sequence joins TRBV9 and TRBJ1-2, with TRBD1 matching 7 bases. This CDR3 has 15 residues. The germline gives CDR1 SGDLS, CDR2 YYNGEE. Trimming cost V 2 bases and J 4 bases; bases outside gene matches: 8. The CDR3 loop is CASSVTRDSIYGYTF. Here the CDR3 DNA reads TGTGCCAGCAGCGTGACCAGGGACAGTATCTATGGCTACACCTTC.

V is TRBV4-3 and J is TRBJ2-7, with D maybe TRBD1 (5 bases). The germline V and J ends were trimmed by 0 bases and 5 bases, with 14 bases remaining between them. This CDR3 is built from 15 residues. Per the germline V gene, CDR1 is LGHNA and CDR2 is YSLEER. DNA of the CDR3: TGCGCCAGCAGCCAAGAGAAGGGGCAGGGCCACGAGCAGTACTTC. It translates to CASSQEKGQGHEQYF.

On this clone: This sample includes further DNA sequences coding for the same CDR3. V and J are TRBV19 and TRBJ2-1; D may be TRBD2 (5 bases). The CDR3 totals 13 residues. Germline CDR1 LNHDA, CDR2 SQIVND (reference sequence). V shed 2 bases and J shed 4 bases, with 6 bases lying between them. CDR3 in DNA: TGTGCCAGTAGTATAACTAGTTACAATGAGCAGTTCTTC. Translating gives CASSITSYNEQFF.

The chain recombines TRBV10-3 with TRBJ2-5; the D is unclear. Trimming pared 10 bases from V and 5 bases from J, leaving 14 bases between. The germline V gene has CDR1 ENHRY and CDR2 SYGVKD. This CDR3 contains 12 residues. For the CDR3, the DNA is TGTGCCACCAGCGAGGACGGGGAGACCCAGTACTTC. It yields the protein CATSEDGETQYF.

Here the CDR3 DNA reads TGTGCCAGCAGTTTAACCCTCTTGCGCGAGCAGTACTTC. Its protein product is CASSLTLLREQYF. V usage is TRBV27 and J usage is TRBJ2-7; D not certain. Looked up from germline, CDR1 is MNHEY and CDR2 is SMNVEV (reference sequence). The CDR3 is 13 amino acids. The ends were cut back, 2 bases at V and 6 bases at J, with 11 bases in the middle.

Points on this clone: A junction boundary mismatches the germline segment, possibly from a read error. V is TRBV7-9 and J is TRBJ2-1; the D gene is possibly TRBD2 (5 bases). This CDR3 region has 12 residues. The germline V gene has CDR1 SEHNR and CDR2 FQNEAQ (reference sequence). The CDR3 sequence: CASRLGRDEQFF. In DNA form, the CDR3 reads TGTGCCAGCAGATTAGGGCGGGATGAGCAGTTCTTC.

The chain links TRBV7-3 to TRBJ2-1; 9 positions match TRBD2. Germline V gene data show CDR1 as SGHTA and CDR2 as FQGTGA. J lost 7 bases, V lost 5 bases, and 9 bases had no gene match. There are 15 residues in the CDR3. The CDR3 sequence is CASSPTSGPRNEQFF. The CDR3 DNA reads as TGTGCCAGCAGCCCTACTAGCGGGCCTCGAAATGAGCAGTTCTTC.

This rearrangement joins TRBV6-5 to TRBJ2-2; D might be TRBD2 (5 bases). Germline V gene lookup returns CDR1 MNHEY and CDR2 SVGAGI. The CDR3 runs 15 residues. V was cut by 7 bases and J by 6 bases, with 18 bases left in between. CDR3 DNA sequence: TGTGCCAGCAAACGATCCGGGGTGCGCCCCGGGGAGCTGTTTTTT. Translating gives CASKRSGVRPGELFF.

The V call is TRBV11-2, the J call TRBJ2-5, with D maybe TRBD2 (5 bases). The CDR3 is 16 amino acids. V shed 1 base and J shed 4 bases, with 16 bases lying between them. The V gene's germline CDR1 is SGHAT and CDR2 FQNNGV. The CDR3 reads CASSLGPPGRRETQYF. CDR3 DNA sequence: TGTGCCAGCAGCTTAGGCCCCCCGGGAAGAAGAGAGACCCAGTACTTC.